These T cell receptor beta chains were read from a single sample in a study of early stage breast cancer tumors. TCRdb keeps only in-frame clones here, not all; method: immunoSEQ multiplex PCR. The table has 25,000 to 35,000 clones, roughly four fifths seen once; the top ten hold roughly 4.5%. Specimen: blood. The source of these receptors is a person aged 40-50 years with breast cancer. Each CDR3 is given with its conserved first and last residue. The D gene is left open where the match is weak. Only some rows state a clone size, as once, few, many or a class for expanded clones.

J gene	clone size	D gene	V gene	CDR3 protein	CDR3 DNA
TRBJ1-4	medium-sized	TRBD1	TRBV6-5	CASTTKDRDEKLFF	TGTGCCAGCACCACAAAGGACAGGGATGAAAAACTGTTTTTT
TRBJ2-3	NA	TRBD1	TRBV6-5	CASSKQGGTQYF	TGTGCCAGCAGTAAACAGGGGGGTACGCAGTATTTT
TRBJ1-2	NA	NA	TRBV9	CASSVGGRYGYTF	TGTGCCAGCAGCGTAGGCGGCAGATATGGCTACACCTTC
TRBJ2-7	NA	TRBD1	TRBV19	CASSLRGQGTYEQYF	TGTGCCAGTAGTCTCCGAGGACAGGGGACCTACGAGCAGTACTTC
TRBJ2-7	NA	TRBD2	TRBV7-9	CASGSGRAYEQYF	TGTGCCAGTGGAAGCGGGAGGGCCTACGAGCAGTACTTC
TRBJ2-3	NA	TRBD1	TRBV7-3	CASSQGQATQYF	TGTGCCAGCAGCCAAGGACAGGCTACGCAGTATTTT
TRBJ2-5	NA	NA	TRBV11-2	CASSLTFETQYF	TGTGCCAGCAGCTTAACGTTCGAGACCCAGTACTTC
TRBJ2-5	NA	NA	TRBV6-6	CASSEGNSVETQYF	TGTGCCAGCAGCGAGGGGAATTCGGTGGAGACCCAGTACTTC
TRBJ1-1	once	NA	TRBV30	CAWTRDTNTEAFF	TGTGCCTGGACCCGGGACACGAACACTGAAGCTTTCTTT
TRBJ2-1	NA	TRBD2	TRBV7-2	CASGAGGDEQFF	TGTGCCAGCGGAGCGGGAGGCGATGAGCAGTTCTTC
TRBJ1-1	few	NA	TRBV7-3	CASSTQGDGTEAFF	TGTGCCAGCAGCACACAGGGCGACGGCACTGAAGCTTTCTTT
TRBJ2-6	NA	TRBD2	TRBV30	CAWRGKTGRAFSGANVLTF	TGTGCCTGGAGGGGGAAGACCGGGAGGGCCTTTTCTGGGGCCAACGTCCTGACTTTC
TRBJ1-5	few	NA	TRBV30	CAWSARAGGPQHF	TGTGCCTGGAGTGCACGGGCCGGGGGGCCCCAGCATTTT
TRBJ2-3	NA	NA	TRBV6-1	CASTGDPTSTDTQYF	TGTGCCAGCACCGGGGATCCGACGAGCACAGATACGCAGTATTTT
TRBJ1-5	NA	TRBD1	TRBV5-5	CASSPGQGAFQPQHF	TGTGCCAGCAGCCCAGGACAGGGGGCTTTTCAGCCCCAGCATTTT
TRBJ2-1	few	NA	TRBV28	CASSSGQGHEQFF	TGTGCCAGCAGTTCCGGTCAGGGTCATGAGCAGTTCTTC
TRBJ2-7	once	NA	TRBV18	CASSPRDDEQYF	TGTGCCAGCTCACCGAGGGATGACGAGCAGTACTTC
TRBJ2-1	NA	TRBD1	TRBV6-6	CASTGTDNNEQFF	TGTGCCAGCACCGGGACAGATAACAATGAGCAGTTCTTC
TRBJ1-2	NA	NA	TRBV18	CASSPWGTTNYGYTF	TGTGCCAGCTCACCATGGGGGACAACTAACTATGGCTACACCTTC
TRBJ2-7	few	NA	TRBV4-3	CASSQVTARFYYEQYF	TGCGCCAGCAGCCAAGTCACAGCAAGGTTCTACTACGAGCAGTACTTC
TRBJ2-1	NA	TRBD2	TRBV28	CASSLTRLAGINEQFF	TGTGCCAGCAGTTTGACTCGACTAGCGGGAATCAATGAGCAGTTCTTC
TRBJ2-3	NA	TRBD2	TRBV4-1	CASSQGTSVLTDTQYF	TGCGCCAGCAGCCAAGGGACTAGCGTACTTACAGATACGCAGTATTTT
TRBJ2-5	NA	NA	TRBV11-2	CASSRRVGTMIETQYF	TGTGCCAGCAGCCGTAGGGTCGGGACGATGATAGAGACCCAGTACTTC
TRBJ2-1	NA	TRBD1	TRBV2	CASVTGGLSYNEQFF	TGTGCCAGCGTGACAGGGGGCCTGTCCTACAATGAGCAGTTCTTC
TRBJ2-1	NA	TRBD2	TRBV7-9	CASSPDLAGVGEQFF	TGTGCCAGCAGCCCAGATTTAGCGGGAGTAGGTGAGCAGTTCTTC
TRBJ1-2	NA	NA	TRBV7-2	CASSLLESEYTF	TGTGCCAGCAGCTTACTCGAGTCTGAGTACACCTTC
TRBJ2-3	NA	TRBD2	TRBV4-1	CASSQDPGLAGKTDTQYF	TGCGCCAGCAGCCAAGACCCTGGACTAGCGGGAAAAACAGATACGCAGTATTTT